A single sample gave rise to the 20 T cell receptor beta chains below, sequenced in a study of T-cell reconstitution after alpha-beta-depleted transplantation in children. The authors prepared the TCRbeta library with unique molecular identifiers. TCRdb fed the PCR reads into MiXCR, producing one record per CDR3 protein. The repertoire has about 78,000 distinct CDR3 sequences, roughly 13% of them found once; the top ten carry 25% to 30%. The material sequenced was PBMCs, mostly from graft donor cells, taken 180 days after TCRalphabeta/CD19-depleted stem cell transplant. All receptors come from a male patient between 2 and 15 years old who had a stem cell transplant for acute lymphoblastic leukemia, so the T cells may come from the graft donor.

The chain employs TRBV20-1 and TRBJ2-7, with D perhaps assigned TRBD1 or TRBD2 (6 bases each). The CDR3 sequence is 15 residues long. Germline CDR1 DFQATT, CDR2 SNEGSKA (reference sequence). Trimming removed 4 bases at V and 3 bases at J, with 19 bases between. CDR3 residues: CSAKAGQEKLYEQYF. Here the CDR3 DNA reads TGCAGTGCTAAGGCGGGACAAGAGAAGCTCTACGAGCAGTACTTC.

The chain employs TRBV6-1 and TRBJ2-3; 8 bases agree with TRBD1. From germline, CDR1 is MNHNS and CDR2 SASEGT. This CDR3 has 16 residues. The trim removed 5 bases at V and 0 bases at J, leaving 7 bases unmatched. The CDR3 DNA reads as TGTGCCAGCAGTCCCCCGGGACAGGTTAGCACAGATACGCAGTATTTT. Its translation: CASSPPGQVSTDTQYF.

The CDR3 bases are TGTGCCAGCAGCCAAGGCAGGGAAACCAATCAGCCCCAGCATTTT. Translated, it gives CASSQGRETNQPQHF. The rearrangement links TRBV3-1 to TRBJ1-5; a weak D match, TRBD1 (5 bases). From germline, CDR1 is LGHDT and CDR2 YNNKEL (reference sequence). V was trimmed by 1 base and J by 3 bases, leaving 10 bases between them. The length of the CDR3 is 15 residues.

This clonotype was counted only a few times. J is TRBJ1-2 and V is TRBV7-6, with D perhaps TRBD1 (6 bases). Germline V gene lookup returns CDR1 SGHVS and CDR2 FNYEAQ. The CDR3 has 13 residues. V was cut by 3 bases and J by 2 bases, with 7 bases left in between. Here the CDR3 DNA reads TGTGCCAGCAGCTTCGGACAGAACTATGGCTACACCTTC. Its protein product is CASSFGQNYGYTF.

The chain employs TRBV12-3 or TRBV12-4 and TRBJ1-5, with a possible D match to TRBD1 (6 bases). The CDR3 spans 15 residues. The V end was cut by 1 base, the J end by 4 bases, with 11 bases between. Written as DNA, the CDR3 is TGTGCCAGCAGTTTAGAGGACAGCTCAAATCAGCCCCAGCATTTT. Its protein product is CASSLEDSSNQPQHF.

The rearrangement links TRBV5-1 to TRBJ2-7; 13 nucleotides match TRBD2. V lost 7 bases and J lost 2; bases outside the gene matches: 0. Germline values: CDR1 SGHRS, CDR2 YFSETQ. The CDR3 extends over 13 amino acids. CDR3 nucleotides: TGCGCCAGCGGGACTAGCGGGGCCTACGAGCAGTACTTC. It yields the protein CASGTSGAYEQYF.

This sequence joins TRBV6-5 and TRBJ2-1; D uncertain. CDR3 length: 14 amino acids. V was trimmed by 1 base and J by 7 bases, leaving 11 bases between them. CDR1 is MNHEY and CDR2 is SVGAGI in the germline V gene. The chain's CDR3 is CASSYYGLSNEQFF. As DNA, the CDR3 is TGTGCCAGCAGTTACTATGGGCTATCGAATGAGCAGTTCTTC.

J is TRBJ2-7 and V is TRBV28, with D tentatively TRBD2 (7 bases). With 5 bases removed from V and 2 bases from J, the gap between germline ends came to 19 bases. From germline, CDR1 is MDHEN and CDR2 SYDVKM. The CDR3 runs to 16 residues. The CDR3 nucleotides are TGTGCCAGCAGTACTCGGGGGGCGGGCCGTCCCTACGAGCAGTACTTC. Protein: CASSTRGAGRPYEQYF.

The CDR3 nucleotides are TGTGCCAGCAGTTCAACCTCTAGCGGGGGGCAGAGGAATGAGCAGTTCTTC. Encoded protein: CASSSTSSGGQRNEQFF. The chain recombines TRBV12-3 or TRBV12-4 with TRBJ2-1; TRBD2 matches at 11 bases. V lost 4 bases, J lost 7 bases, and 12 bases stayed unmatched. The CDR3 sequence is 17 residues long.

The chain links TRBV6-1 to TRBJ2-3; unclear D gene. From germline, CDR1 is MNHNS and CDR2 SASEGT. Deletions cut 5 bases from V and 11 bases from J, with 20 bases between. There are 14 residues in the CDR3. CDR3 amino acids: CASSRDPGQPLQYF. The CDR3 DNA is TGTGCCAGCAGTCGAGACCCGGGCCAGCCCCTGCAGTATTTT.

The chain links TRBV4-3 to TRBJ2-1; 10 nucleotides agree with TRBD2. The V gene's germline CDR1 is LGHNA and CDR2 YSLEER. J lost 3 bases, V lost 2 bases, and 4 bases had no gene match. The CDR3 length is 16 residues. The CDR3 region is CASSQIAGGRYNEQFF. CDR3 DNA: TGCGCCAGCAGCCAAATAGCGGGAGGTCGCTACAATGAGCAGTTCTTC.

This clonotype was counted between two and nine times. The rearrangement joins TRBV7-2 to TRBJ2-2, with 12 bases fitting TRBD2. The CDR3 sequence is 17 residues long. CDR1 and CDR2 (germline): SGHTA, FQGNSA. V lost 2 bases, J lost 6 bases, and 7 bases stayed unmatched. DNA for the CDR3: TGTGCCAGCAGCTTACTTCCGGGACTAGCGGGCCCCGGGGAGCTGTTTTTT. Encoded protein: CASSLLPGLAGPGELFF.

This rearrangement joins TRBV5-1 to TRBJ1-2; D is unclear. The CDR3 covers 12 residues. Trimming removed 4 bases at V and 10 bases at J, with 14 bases between. The germline gives CDR1 SGHRS, CDR2 YFSETQ. The CDR3 DNA follows: TGCGCCAGCAGCACCGGACGATTTTTCTACACCTTC. It codes for CASSTGRFFYTF.

The genes are TRBV20-1 and TRBJ1-1; possible D gene TRBD1, 6 bases. There are 13 residues in the CDR3. Germline assignment: CDR1 DFQATT and CDR2 SNEGSKA (reference sequence). V was trimmed by 5 bases and J by 1 base, leaving 11 bases between them. The CDR3 DNA sequence: TGCAGTGCTCCGCAGACAGGGAACACTGAAGCTTTCTTT. Encoded protein: CSAPQTGNTEAFF.

This clonotype appeared a few times. The chain uses TRBV20-1 and TRBJ1-6; 8 nucleotides match TRBD1. After removal of 5 bases from V and 8 bases from J, the junction contained 8 bases not matched to a gene. The germline V gene encodes CDR1 DFQATT and CDR2 SNEGSKA (reference sequence). This CDR3 spans 14 amino acids. The CDR3 loop is CSARTGREDSPLHF. CDR3 in DNA: TGCAGTGCTCGGACAGGGCGAGAGGATTCACCCCTCCACTTT.

Comment on this clonotype: An end of the junction differs from the germline gene, which may be a read error. The DNA for the CDR3 is TGCGCCTGCAGCCAAGATGGGGCGGGAGCCTCCTACAATGAGCAGTTCTTC. Translated: CACSQDGAGASYNEQFF. V gene TRBV4-3 combines with J gene TRBJ2-1; 7 bases agree with TRBD2. Germline V gene sequence: CDR1 LGHNA, CDR2 YSLEER. CDR3 length: 17 residues.

The chain carries TRBV27 and TRBJ2-1; D possibly corresponds to TRBD2 (6 bases). Trimming removed 0 bases from V and 4 bases from J, with 19 bases in between. This CDR3 comprises 18 residues. Germline V gives CDR1 MNHEY, CDR2 SMNVEV (reference sequence). CDR3 bases: TGTGCCAGCAGTTTATCCGGACACCGGGACTTCCTATACAATGAGCAGTTCTTC. Its translation is CASSLSGHRDFLYNEQFF.

The table lists this clonotype with a few counts. The chain uses TRBV27 and TRBJ2-1; tentatively, D is TRBD2 (5 bases). This CDR3 has 16 amino acids. Trimming removed 6 bases at V and 3 bases at J, with 18 bases between. Germline values: CDR1 MNHEY, CDR2 SMNVEV (reference sequence). The CDR3 DNA is TGTGCCAGCAGCCCCCCAAGCGGCCGAAACTACAATGAGCAGTTCTTC. This gives the protein CASSPPSGRNYNEQFF.

Concerning this clonotype itself: A much larger clone differs from this one at a single base, so this may be a read error. This sequence joins TRBV10-3 and TRBJ1-1; D possibly corresponds to TRBD1 (5 bases). Germline lookup yields CDR1 ENHRY and CDR2 SYGVKD. The CDR3 runs to 14 residues. CDR3 nucleotides: TGTGCCATCAGTGAGTCTTACAGGAACACTAAAGCTTTCTTT. This sequence encodes CAISESYRNTKAFF.

The CDR3: CASSYWGQDYGYTF. The CDR3 DNA reads as TGTGCCAGCAGTTACTGGGGACAGGATTATGGCTACACCTTC. The chain has TRBV6-5 and TRBJ1-2; TRBD1 aligns across 8 bases. The CDR3 sequence is 14 residues long. After removal of 1 base from V and 5 bases from J, the junction contained 3 bases not matched to a gene. CDR1 is MNHEY and CDR2 is SVGAGI in the germline V gene.